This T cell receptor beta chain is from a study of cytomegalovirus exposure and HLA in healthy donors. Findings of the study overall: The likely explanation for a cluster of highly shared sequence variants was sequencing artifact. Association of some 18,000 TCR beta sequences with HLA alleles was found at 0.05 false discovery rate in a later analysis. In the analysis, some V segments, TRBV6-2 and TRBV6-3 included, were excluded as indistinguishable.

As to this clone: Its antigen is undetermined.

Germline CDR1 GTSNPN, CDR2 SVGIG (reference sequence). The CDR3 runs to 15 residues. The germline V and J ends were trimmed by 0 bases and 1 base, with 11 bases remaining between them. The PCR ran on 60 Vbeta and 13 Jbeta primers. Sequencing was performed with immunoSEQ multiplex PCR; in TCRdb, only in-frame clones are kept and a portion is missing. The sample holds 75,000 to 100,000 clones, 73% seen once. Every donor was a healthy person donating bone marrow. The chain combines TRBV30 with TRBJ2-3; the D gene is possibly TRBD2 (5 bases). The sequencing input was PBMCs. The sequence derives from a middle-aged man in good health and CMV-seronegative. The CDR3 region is CAWSVLAEGTDTQYF. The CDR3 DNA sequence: TGTGCCTGGAGTGTTCTAGCCGAGGGCACAGATACGCAGTATTTT.